This T cell receptor (beta chain) was found in a study of cytotoxic CD8 clonotypes in ibrutinib-treated CLL. For the study at large: Recorded responses included about 25 partial and 2 complete; following median about 68 months, roughly 15 stayed remitted and 12 progressed.

The study, taken as a whole, reports: Relative to age-matched healthy donors, clonality at baseline was higher, and it tracked circulating CD8+ T-cell counts.

The data were produced by immunoSEQ multiplex PCR, yet TCRdb's version contains in-frame clones alone and is incomplete. The sample holds 150,000 to 250,000 clones, 55% to 85% seen once. Comment on this clone: Its matching antigen is unknown.

The ends were cut back, 4 bases at V and 0 bases at J, with 11 bases in the middle. CDR3 length equals 15 residues. CDR1 and CDR2 (germline): SGHRS, YFSETQ. The material was PBMCs, obtained after 24 months of ibrutinib treatment. This TCR derives from a human donor with chronic lymphocytic leukemia. V and J are TRBV5-1 and TRBJ2-1; no firm D call. The CDR3 reads CASSPPRSSYNEQFF. For the CDR3, the DNA is TGCGCCAGCAGCCCACCTAGGAGCTCCTACAATGAGCAGTTCTTC.